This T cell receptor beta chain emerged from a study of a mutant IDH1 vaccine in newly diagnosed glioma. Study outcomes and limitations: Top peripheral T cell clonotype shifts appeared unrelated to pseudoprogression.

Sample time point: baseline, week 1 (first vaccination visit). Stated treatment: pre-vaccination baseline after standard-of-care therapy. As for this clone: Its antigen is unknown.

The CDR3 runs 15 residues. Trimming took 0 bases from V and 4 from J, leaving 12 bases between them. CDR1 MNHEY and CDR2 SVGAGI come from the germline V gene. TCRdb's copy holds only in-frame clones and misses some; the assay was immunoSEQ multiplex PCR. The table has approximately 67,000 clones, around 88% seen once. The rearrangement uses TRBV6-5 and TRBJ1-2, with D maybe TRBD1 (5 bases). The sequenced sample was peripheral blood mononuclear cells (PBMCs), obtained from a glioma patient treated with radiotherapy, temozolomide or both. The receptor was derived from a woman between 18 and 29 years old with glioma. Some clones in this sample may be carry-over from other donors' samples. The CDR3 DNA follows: TGTGCCAGCAGTTACTCAGGGGACCAGAGCTATGGCTACACCTTC. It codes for CASSYSGDQSYGYTF.